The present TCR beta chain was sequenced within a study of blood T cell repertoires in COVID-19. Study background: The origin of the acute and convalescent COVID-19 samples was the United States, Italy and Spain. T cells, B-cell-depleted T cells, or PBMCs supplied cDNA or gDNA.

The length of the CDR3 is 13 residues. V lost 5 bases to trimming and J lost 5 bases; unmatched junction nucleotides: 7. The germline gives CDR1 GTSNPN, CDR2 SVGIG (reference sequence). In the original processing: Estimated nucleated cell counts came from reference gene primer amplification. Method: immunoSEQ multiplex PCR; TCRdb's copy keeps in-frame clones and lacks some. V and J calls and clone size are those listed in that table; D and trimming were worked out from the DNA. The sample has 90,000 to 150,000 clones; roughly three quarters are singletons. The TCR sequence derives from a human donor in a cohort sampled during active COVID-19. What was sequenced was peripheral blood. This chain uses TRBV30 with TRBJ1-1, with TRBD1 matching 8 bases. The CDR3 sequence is CAWQEDRGTEAFF. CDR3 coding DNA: TGTGCCTGGCAAGAAGACAGGGGAACTGAAGCTTTCTTT.